This T cell receptor (beta chain) was retrieved from a study of blood T cell repertoires in COVID-19. Looking at the study overall: Samples of COVID-19 (acute and convalescent) were obtained from the United States, Italy and Spain.

This clone showed up just a few times. Profiled with immunoSEQ multiplex PCR; TCRdb holds only in-frame clones, not every one. The sample contains tens of thousands of clones, more than 70% of which appear only once. The germline gives CDR1 WSHSY, CDR2 SAAADI. The CDR3 has 14 residues. Trimming removed 9 bases at V and 0 bases at J, with 11 bases between. This receptor was obtained from a human donor in a cohort sampled during active COVID-19. The sample was peripheral blood. The rearrangement links TRBV10-2 to TRBJ2-2, with no clear D. CDR3 sequence: CASSTGSNTGELFF. Written as DNA, the CDR3 is TGCGCCAGTTCAACCGGGTCGAACACCGGGGAGCTGTTTTTT.